The source of this TCR beta chain is a study of blood T cell repertoires in COVID-19. Overall study context: The study drew acute and convalescent COVID-19 samples from the United States, Italy and Spain. The cDNA or gDNA used as material had been derived from T cells, B-cell-depleted T cells, or PBMCs.

The CDR3 sequence is 14 residues long. Trimming stripped 6 bases from V and 5 bases from J, with 14 bases between. The germline gives CDR1 KGHSH, CDR2 LQKENI. Original analysis: Estimation of nucleated cell counts relied on the amplification of reference gene primers. Repertoires were generated with immunoSEQ multiplex PCR, while TCRdb's copy carries only in-frame clones and drops some. D and trimming were read from the DNA, whereas the V and J calls and clone size are those reported in that table. The sample holds 45,000 to 65,000 clones, around nine tenths seen once. The sequencing input was peripheral blood. The chain uses TRBV18 and TRBJ1-5, with a tentative D call TRBD1 (5 bases). The origin of this receptor is a human donor in a cohort sampled during active COVID-19. CDR3 loop: CASSPEGTYQPQHF. CDR3 nucleotides: TGTGCCAGCTCTCCCGAAGGGACTTATCAGCCCCAGCATTTT. Complete variable domain (other parts from reference TRBV18 and TRBJ1-5): NAGVMQNPRHLVRRRGQEARLRCSPMKGHSHVYWYRQLPEEGLKFMVYLQKENIIDESGMPKERFSAEFPKEGPSILRIQQVVRGDSAAYFCASSPEGTYQPQHFGDGTRLSIL.